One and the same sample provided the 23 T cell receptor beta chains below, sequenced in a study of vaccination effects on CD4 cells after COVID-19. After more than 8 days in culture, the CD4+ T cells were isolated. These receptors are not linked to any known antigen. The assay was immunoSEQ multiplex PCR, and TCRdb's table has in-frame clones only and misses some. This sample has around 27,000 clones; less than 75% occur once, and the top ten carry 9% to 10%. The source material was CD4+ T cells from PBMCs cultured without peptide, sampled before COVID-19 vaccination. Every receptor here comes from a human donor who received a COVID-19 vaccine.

CDR3 DNA: TGCGCCAGCAGCCAAGAACGAGACACCGGGGAGCTGTTTTTT. Its translation: CASSQERDTGELFF. The chain has TRBV4-1 and TRBJ2-2; D gene ambiguous. Germline V gene lookup returns CDR1 MGHRA and CDR2 YSYEKL. The length of the CDR3 is 14 residues. The V and J ends lost 0 bases and 3 bases respectively, with 5 bases between them.

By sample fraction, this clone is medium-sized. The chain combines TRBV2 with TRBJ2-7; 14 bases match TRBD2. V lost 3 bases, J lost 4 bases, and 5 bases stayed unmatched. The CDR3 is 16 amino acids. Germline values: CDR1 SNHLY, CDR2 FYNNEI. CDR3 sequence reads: CASSDGGTSGGYEQYF. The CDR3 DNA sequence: TGTGCCAGCAGTGATGGGGGGACTAGCGGGGGTTACGAGCAGTACTTC.

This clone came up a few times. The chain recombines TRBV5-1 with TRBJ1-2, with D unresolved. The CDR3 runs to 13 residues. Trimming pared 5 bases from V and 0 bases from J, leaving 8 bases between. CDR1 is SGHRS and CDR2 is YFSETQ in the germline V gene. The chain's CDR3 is CASRSTANYGYTF. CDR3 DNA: TGCGCCAGCAGAAGCACAGCTAACTATGGCTACACCTTC.

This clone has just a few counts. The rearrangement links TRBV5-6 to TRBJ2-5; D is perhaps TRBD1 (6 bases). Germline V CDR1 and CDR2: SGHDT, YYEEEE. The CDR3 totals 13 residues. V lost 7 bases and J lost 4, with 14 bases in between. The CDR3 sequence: CASYYTGTETQYF. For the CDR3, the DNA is TGTGCCAGCTACTATACAGGGACAGAGACCCAGTACTTC.

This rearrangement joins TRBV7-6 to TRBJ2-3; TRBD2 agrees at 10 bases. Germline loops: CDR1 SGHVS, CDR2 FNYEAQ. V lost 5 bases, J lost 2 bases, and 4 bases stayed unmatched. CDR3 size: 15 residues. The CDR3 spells CASSASGGNTDTQYF. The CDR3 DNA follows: TGTGCCAGCAGCGCTAGCGGGGGAAACACAGATACGCAGTATTTT.

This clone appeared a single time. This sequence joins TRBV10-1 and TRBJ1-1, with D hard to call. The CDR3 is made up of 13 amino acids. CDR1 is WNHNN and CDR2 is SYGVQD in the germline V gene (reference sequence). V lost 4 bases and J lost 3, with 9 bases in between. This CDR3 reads CASSGRRDTEAFF. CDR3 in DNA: TGCGCCAGCAGTGGGCGGCGGGACACTGAAGCTTTCTTT.

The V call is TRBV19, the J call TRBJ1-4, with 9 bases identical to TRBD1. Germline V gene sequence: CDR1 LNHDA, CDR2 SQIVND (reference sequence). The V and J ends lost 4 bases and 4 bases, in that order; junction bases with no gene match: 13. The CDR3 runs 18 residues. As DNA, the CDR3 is TGTGCCAGTAGTAGGGGGACAACCGGGACAGGGAATAATGAAAAACTGTTTTTT. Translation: CASSRGTTGTGNNEKLFF.

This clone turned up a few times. The CDR3 DNA sequence: TGCGCCAGCAGCATCACCGGGACAACCGGGGAGCTGTTTTTT. Encoded protein: CASSITGTTGELFF. This chain connects TRBV5-1 to TRBJ2-2, with a weak D call TRBD1 (6 bases). The V end lost 4 bases, the J end lost 5 bases, and 12 bases lay between the germline ends. Germline loops: CDR1 SGHRS, CDR2 YFSETQ. CDR3 length equals 14 residues.

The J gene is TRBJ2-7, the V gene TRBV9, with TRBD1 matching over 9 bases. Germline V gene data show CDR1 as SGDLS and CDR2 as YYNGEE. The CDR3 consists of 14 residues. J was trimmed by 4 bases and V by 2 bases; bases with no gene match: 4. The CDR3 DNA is TGTGCCAGCAGCGTTAGACAGGGGGGATACGAGCAGTACTTC. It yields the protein CASSVRQGGYEQYF. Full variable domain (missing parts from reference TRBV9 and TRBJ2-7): DSGVTQTPKHLITATGQRVTLRCSPRSGDLSVYWYQQSLDQGLQFLIQYYNGEERAKGNILERFSAQQFPDLHSELNLSSLELGDSALYFCASSVRQGGYEQYFGPGTRLTVT.

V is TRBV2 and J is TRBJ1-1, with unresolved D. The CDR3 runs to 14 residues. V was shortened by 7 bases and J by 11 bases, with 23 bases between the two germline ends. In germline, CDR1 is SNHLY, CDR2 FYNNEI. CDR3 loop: CASTEREPYTAAFF. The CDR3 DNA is TGTGCCAGCACCGAACGGGAACCGTACACTGCGGCTTTCTTT.

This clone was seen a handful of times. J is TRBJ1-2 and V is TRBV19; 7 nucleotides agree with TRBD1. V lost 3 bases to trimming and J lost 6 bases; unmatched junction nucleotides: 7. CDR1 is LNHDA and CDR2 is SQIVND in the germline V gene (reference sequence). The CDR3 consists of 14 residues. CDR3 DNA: TGTGCCAGTAGTATTTATGGGGACAGACATGGCTACACCTTC. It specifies CASSIYGDRHGYTF.

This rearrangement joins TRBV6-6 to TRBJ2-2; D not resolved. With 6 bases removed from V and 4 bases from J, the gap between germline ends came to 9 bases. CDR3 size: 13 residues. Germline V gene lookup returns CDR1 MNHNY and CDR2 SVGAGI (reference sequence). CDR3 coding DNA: TGTGCCAGCAGCCGAGACTCCACCGGGGAGCTGTTTTTT. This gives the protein CASSRDSTGELFF.

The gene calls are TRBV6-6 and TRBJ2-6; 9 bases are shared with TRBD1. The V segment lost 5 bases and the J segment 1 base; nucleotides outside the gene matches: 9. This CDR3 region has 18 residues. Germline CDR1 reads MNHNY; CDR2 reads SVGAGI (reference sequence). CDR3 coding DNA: TGTGCCAGCAGTCGATCCGGACAGGGGTATTCTGGGGCCAACGTCCTGACTTTC. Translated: CASSRSGQGYSGANVLTF.

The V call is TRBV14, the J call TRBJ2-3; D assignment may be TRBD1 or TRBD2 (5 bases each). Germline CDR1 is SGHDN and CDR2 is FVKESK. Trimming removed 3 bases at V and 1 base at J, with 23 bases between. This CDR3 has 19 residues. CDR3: CASSQPGRGTTRGTDTQYF. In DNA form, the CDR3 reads TGTGCCAGCAGCCAGCCGGGTAGGGGTACTACTAGGGGCACAGATACGCAGTATTTT.

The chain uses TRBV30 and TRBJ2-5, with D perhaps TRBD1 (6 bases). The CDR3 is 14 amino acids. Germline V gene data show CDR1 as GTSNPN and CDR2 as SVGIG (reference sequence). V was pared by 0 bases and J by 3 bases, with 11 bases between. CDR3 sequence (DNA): TGTGCCTGGAGTGTACAGCCAGGGGAAGAGACCCAGTACTTC. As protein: CAWSVQPGEETQYF.

For the CDR3, the DNA is TGTGCCAGCAGTGCAGGACTAGCGGGGTCAGAGACCCAGTACTTC. Translating gives CASSAGLAGSETQYF. V is TRBV2 and J is TRBJ2-5, with 12 positions matching TRBD2. V was pared by 4 bases and J by 4 bases, with 4 bases of the junction left unmatched. The CDR3 runs to 15 residues. CDR1 is SNHLY and CDR2 is FYNNEI in the germline V gene.

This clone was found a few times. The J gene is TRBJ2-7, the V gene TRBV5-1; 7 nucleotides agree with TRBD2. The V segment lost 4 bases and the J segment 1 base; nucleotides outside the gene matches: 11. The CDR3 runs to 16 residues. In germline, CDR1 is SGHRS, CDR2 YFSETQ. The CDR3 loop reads CASSPNSGGGSYEQYF. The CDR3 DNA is TGCGCCAGCAGCCCTAATTCGGGAGGAGGGTCCTACGAGCAGTACTTC.

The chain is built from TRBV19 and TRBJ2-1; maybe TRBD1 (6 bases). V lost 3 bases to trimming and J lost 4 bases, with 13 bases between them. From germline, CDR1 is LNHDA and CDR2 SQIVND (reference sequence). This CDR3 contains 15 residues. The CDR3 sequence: CASSITRDTYNEQFF. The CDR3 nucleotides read TGTGCCAGTAGTATCACCAGGGACACTTACAATGAGCAGTTCTTC. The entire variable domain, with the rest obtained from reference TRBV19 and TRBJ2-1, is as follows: DGGITQSPKYLFRKEGQNVTLSCEQNLNHDAMYWYRQDPGQGLRLIYYSQIVNDFQKGDIAEGYSVSREKKESFPLTVTSAQKNPTAFYLCASSITRDTYNEQFFGPGTRLTVL.

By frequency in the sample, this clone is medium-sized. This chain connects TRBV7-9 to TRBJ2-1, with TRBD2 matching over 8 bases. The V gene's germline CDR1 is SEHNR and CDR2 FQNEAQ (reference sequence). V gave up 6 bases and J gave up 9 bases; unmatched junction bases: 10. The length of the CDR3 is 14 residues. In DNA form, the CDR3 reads TGTGCCAGCAGTCCGGGACTAGGGGGGGTTGAGCAGTTCTTC. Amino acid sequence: CASSPGLGGVEQFF. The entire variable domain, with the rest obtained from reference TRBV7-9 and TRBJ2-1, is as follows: DTGVSQNPRHKITKRGQNVTFRCDPISEHNRLYWYRQTLGQGPEFLTYFQNEAQLEKSRLLSDRFSAERPKGSFSTLEIQRTEQGDSAMYLCASSPGLGGVEQFFGPGTRLTVL.

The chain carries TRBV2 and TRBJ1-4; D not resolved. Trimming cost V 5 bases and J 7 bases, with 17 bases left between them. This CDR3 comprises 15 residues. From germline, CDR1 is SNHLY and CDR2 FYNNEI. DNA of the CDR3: TGTGCCAGCAGTATCCGCGTGGGAGGAGGTGAAAAACTGTTTTTT. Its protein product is CASSIRVGGGEKLFF.

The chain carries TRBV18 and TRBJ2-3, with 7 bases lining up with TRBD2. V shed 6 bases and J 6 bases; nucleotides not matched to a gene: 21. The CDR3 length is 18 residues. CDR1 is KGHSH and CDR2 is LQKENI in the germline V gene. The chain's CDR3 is CASSQFARLADSVDTQYF. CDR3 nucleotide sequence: TGTGCCAGCTCGCAATTCGCTAGACTAGCAGACAGCGTGGATACGCAGTATTTT.

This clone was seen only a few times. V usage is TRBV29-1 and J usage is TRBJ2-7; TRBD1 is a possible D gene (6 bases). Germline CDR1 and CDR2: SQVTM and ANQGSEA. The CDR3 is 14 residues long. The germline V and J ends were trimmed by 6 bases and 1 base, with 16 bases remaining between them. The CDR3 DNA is TGCAGCGTGAGCGTCGGGACAAGGTCCTACGAGCAGTACTTC. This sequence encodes CSVSVGTRSYEQYF.

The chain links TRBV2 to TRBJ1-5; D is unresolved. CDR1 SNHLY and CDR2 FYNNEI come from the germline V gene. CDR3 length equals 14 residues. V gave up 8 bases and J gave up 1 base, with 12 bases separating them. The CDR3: CASREDTSNQPQHF. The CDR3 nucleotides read TGTGCCAGCCGGGAAGACACAAGCAATCAGCCCCAGCATTTT. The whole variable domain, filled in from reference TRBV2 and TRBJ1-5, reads EPEVTQTPSHQVTQMGQEVILRCVPISNHLYFYWYRQILGQKVEFLVSFYNNEISEKSEIFDDQFSVERPDGSNFTLKIRSTKLEDSAMYFCASREDTSNQPQHFGDGTRLSIL.